A single sample is the source of the 23 T cell receptor beta chains below, sequenced in a study of shared clonotypes between healthy human individuals. Sequencing used immunoSEQ multiplex PCR; TCRdb keeps in-frame clones, though not all of them. The sample comprises about 1.1 million clones, approximately 75% of which are singletons, and approximately 0.95% rests with the top ten. Sequencing input: memory CD4+ T cells from PBMCs. The subset denotes: CD45RA-negative fraction. The receptors here all came from a man aged 18 to 29 in good health. Some clones in this sample may be carry-over from other donors' samples.

J is TRBJ1-5 and V is TRBV15; possible D gene TRBD1, 5 bases. V was pared by 1 base and J by 1 base, with 14 bases between. The germline V gene encodes CDR1 LNHNV and CDR2 YYDKDF (reference sequence). This CDR3 region has 17 residues. As DNA, the CDR3 is TGTGCCACCAGCAGAGTCCAGGGCGCAGGGAGCAATCAGCCCCAGCATTTT. Protein: CATSRVQGAGSNQPQHF.

The chain carries TRBV5-6 and TRBJ1-3; unclear D gene. The CDR3 length is 14 residues. V lost 3 bases to trimming and J lost 2 bases, with 9 bases between them. Germline loops: CDR1 SGHDT, CDR2 YYEEEE. The CDR3 loop is CASSSGSAGNTIYF. The CDR3 coding sequence is TGTGCCAGCAGCTCGGGCTCGGCTGGAAACACCATATATTTT.

The chain joins TRBV27 to TRBJ2-2; D remains unclear. This CDR3 spans 13 amino acids. Trimming took off 9 bases at V and 3 bases at J, with 11 bases between the two ends. Germline CDR1 reads MNHEY; CDR2 reads SMNVEV (reference sequence). This CDR3 is CASLRAYTGELFF. CDR3 coding DNA: TGTGCCAGTCTTCGGGCCTACACCGGGGAGCTGTTTTTT.

This rearrangement joins TRBV19 to TRBJ1-5; D might be TRBD1 (6 bases). The CDR3 extends over 18 amino acids. With 0 bases removed from V and 2 bases from J, the gap between germline ends came to 17 bases. Looked up from germline, CDR1 is LNHDA and CDR2 is SQIVND (reference sequence). The CDR3 sequence: CASSIEISRAGGNQPQHF. CDR3 coding DNA: TGTGCCAGTAGTATAGAAATCAGCCGGGCAGGGGGCAATCAGCCCCAGCATTTT.

This sequence joins TRBV27 and TRBJ2-5; unclear D gene. This CDR3 comprises 14 residues. The V end was cut by 6 bases, the J end by 5 bases, with 16 bases between. Germline V gene data show CDR1 as MNHEY and CDR2 as SMNVEV (reference sequence). This CDR3 reads CASSGFDSRETQYF. In nucleotides, the CDR3 is TGTGCCAGCAGCGGGTTCGATTCGCGGGAGACCCAGTACTTC.

This clone has just a few counts. This CDR3 is also generated by other DNA sequences in the sample. This chain links TRBV29-1 with TRBJ1-2, with D perhaps TRBD1 (6 bases). This CDR3 is built from 12 residues. Germline values: CDR1 SQVTM, CDR2 ANQGSEA. Between the trimmed V and J ends, which lost 5 bases and 4 bases, there was a span of 11 bases. The CDR3, as DNA: TGCAGCGTTAATGAGGGGGGCTATGGCTACACCTTC. This translates into CSVNEGGYGYTF.

In the case of this clone: A much larger clone is a single base away; this may be a read error. J is TRBJ1-1 and V is TRBV5-7; D is unresolved. TRBV5-7 belongs to the ORF category, with a function that is uncertain. This CDR3 has 13 amino acids. This CDR3 reads CASSLEGNTEASF. DNA for the CDR3: TGTGCCAGCAGCTTGGAAGGGAACACTGAAGCTTCCTTT.

J is TRBJ2-7 and V is TRBV28, with D tentatively TRBD1 or TRBD2 (5 bases each). The germline V gene has CDR1 MDHEN and CDR2 SYDVKM. The ends were cut back, 7 bases at V and 3 bases at J, with 19 bases in the middle. The CDR3 covers 15 residues. DNA of the CDR3: TGTGCCAGCACCGGGGCGAGCAGCGGTCGCTACGAGCAGTACTTC. Translating gives CASTGASSGRYEQYF.

The gene calls are TRBV29-1 and TRBJ1-1; D is uncertain. V lost 7 bases and J 3 bases, leaving 18 bases between the germline ends. The CDR3 totals 14 residues. CDR1 and CDR2 from the germline V gene are SQVTM and ANQGSEA. CDR3 amino acids: CSARGSNGDTEAFF. In DNA, the CDR3 is TGCAGCGCCCGTGGGTCAAACGGGGACACTGAAGCTTTCTTT. Variable domain in full (rest from reference TRBV29-1 and TRBJ1-1): SAVISQKPSRDICQRGTSLTIQCQVDSQVTMMFWYRQQPGQSLTLIATANQGSEATYESGFVIDKFPISRPNLTFSTLTVSNMSPEDSSIYLCSARGSNGDTEAFFGQGTRLTVV.

The chain uses TRBV9 and TRBJ1-4, with D hard to call. This CDR3 region has 15 residues. V was trimmed by 0 bases and J by 1 base, leaving 7 bases between them. Germline V gene data show CDR1 as SGDLS and CDR2 as YYNGEE. Here the CDR3 reads CASSVAPQTNEKLFF. The CDR3 coding sequence is TGTGCCAGCAGCGTAGCGCCTCAAACTAATGAAAAACTGTTTTTT.

The chain links TRBV28 to TRBJ1-1, with TRBD1 as a possible D gene (5 bases). With 5 bases removed from V and 3 bases from J, the gap between germline ends came to 13 bases. The CDR3 covers 14 residues. The germline V gene has CDR1 MDHEN and CDR2 SYDVKM. For the CDR3, the DNA is TGTGCCAGCAGTCCGAGTGGGGGGGACACTGAAGCTTTCTTT. Translating gives CASSPSGGDTEAFF.

This chain uses TRBV6-1 with TRBJ2-7, with D hard to call. The V end lost 2 bases, the J end lost 1 base, and 15 bases lay between the germline ends. This CDR3 has 16 amino acids. From germline, CDR1 is MNHNS and CDR2 SASEGT. CDR3 coding DNA: TGTGCCAGCAGTGAATTCCGGAACGTCTTATCCTACGAGCAGTACTTC. Amino acids: CASSEFRNVLSYEQYF.

This clone was detected only a few times. This rearrangement joins TRBV2 to TRBJ2-7, with D perhaps TRBD1 (6 bases). Germline loops: CDR1 SNHLY, CDR2 FYNNEI. V lost 8 bases and J lost 6, with 14 bases in between. The CDR3 runs to 12 residues. This CDR3 reads CASRQDLGEQYF. Written as DNA, the CDR3 is TGTGCCAGCCGACAGGATTTGGGCGAGCAGTACTTC.

This rearrangement joins TRBV6-1 to TRBJ1-5, with no clear D. V lost 7 bases, J lost 7 bases, and 8 bases lay in between. The CDR3 is 11 amino acids. Germline V CDR1 and CDR2: MNHNS, SASEGT. CDR3 coding DNA: TGTGCCAGCACCGGGGAGCAGCCCCAGCATTTT. It translates to CASTGEQPQHF.

This clone was seen a handful of times. The chain has TRBV18 and TRBJ1-2; D is unresolved. Germline assignment: CDR1 KGHSH and CDR2 LQKENI. V lost 8 bases to trimming and J lost 3 bases, with 13 bases between them. The length of the CDR3 is 13 residues. CDR3 DNA sequence: TGTGCCAGCATGAATTTACGTGACTATGGCTACACCTTC. Encoded protein: CASMNLRDYGYTF.

This chain joins TRBV6-6 and TRBJ1-5, with D possibly being TRBD1 (6 bases). V lost 2 bases to trimming and J lost 0 bases, with 8 bases between them. Germline V gene lookup returns CDR1 MNHNY and CDR2 SVGAGI (reference sequence). The CDR3 totals 15 residues. As DNA, the CDR3 is TGTGCCAGCAGTTACCGGACAGATAGCAATCAGCCCCAGCATTTT. It translates to CASSYRTDSNQPQHF.

The J gene is TRBJ2-1, the V gene TRBV28; 7 bases are a match to TRBD2. Germline CDR1 and CDR2: MDHEN and SYDVKM. Losses at the gene ends were 5 bases for V and 1 base for J; bases not matched to a gene: 8. The CDR3 is 16 residues long. Written as DNA, the CDR3 is TGTGCCAGCAGTCCACCCCTCGGGGGGTCCTACAATGAGCAGTTCTTC. This codes for CASSPPLGGSYNEQFF.

V gene TRBV6-1 combines with J gene TRBJ1-2; D is unclear. Germline loops: CDR1 MNHNS, CDR2 SASEGT. CDR3 length: 12 residues. V dropped 5 bases and J dropped 8 bases, with 12 bases sitting between them. The CDR3 is CASSKSAEGYTF. In DNA, the CDR3 is TGTGCCAGCAGTAAGTCGGCGGAGGGCTACACCTTC.

This clone was recorded once. The gene calls are TRBV5-4 and TRBJ2-7, with TRBD1 matching 9 bases. This CDR3 has 16 amino acids. Germline V CDR1 and CDR2: SGHNT, YYREEE (reference sequence). The V segment lost 4 bases and the J segment 4 bases; nucleotides outside the gene matches: 12. The CDR3 DNA follows: TGTGCCAGCAGCCCAGATCTACAGGGGGCAAGGTACGAGCAGTACTTC. The encoded protein is CASSPDLQGARYEQYF.

The V gene is TRBV18, the J gene TRBJ1-1; weak D call: TRBD1 (6 bases). Trimming took 2 bases from V and 0 from J, leaving 13 bases between them. Germline V gene data show CDR1 as KGHSH and CDR2 as LQKENI. The CDR3 is made up of 16 amino acids. The CDR3 nucleotides are TGTGCCAGCTCACCAGGGACACGATACATGAACACTGAAGCTTTCTTT. Its protein is CASSPGTRYMNTEAFF.

The table lists this clone with a count of one. The chain employs TRBV7-3 and TRBJ2-5; 14 bases agree with TRBD2. Germline CDR1 and CDR2: SGHTA and FQGTGA. J was trimmed by 7 bases and V by 4 bases; bases with no gene match: 8. This CDR3 spans 16 amino acids. CDR3 sequence: CASSSGLAGGTGTQYF. CDR3 DNA sequence: TGTGCCAGCAGCTCCGGACTAGCGGGAGGTACAGGGACCCAGTACTTC.

The chain joins TRBV28 to TRBJ2-4, with D unclear. The V gene lost 3 bases and the J gene lost 4 bases, with 10 bases spanning the gap. Germline CDR1 is MDHEN and CDR2 is SYDVKM. The CDR3 length is 14 residues. In DNA, the CDR3 is TGTGCCAGCAGTTTGCCCCGACGGAAAAACATTCAGTACTTC. Translation: CASSLPRRKNIQYF. The whole variable domain, remainder taken from reference TRBV28 and TRBJ2-4, is DVKVTQSSRYLVKRTGEKVFLECVQDMDHENMFWYRQDPGLGLRLIYFSYDVKMKEKGDIPEGYSVSREKKERFSLILESASTNQTSMYLCASSLPRRKNIQYFGAGTRLSVL.

V usage is TRBV10-2 and J usage is TRBJ1-3; D is ambiguous. The length of the CDR3 is 13 residues. Germline assignment: CDR1 WSHSY and CDR2 SAAADI. Between the trimmed V and J ends, which lost 0 bases and 4 bases, there was a span of 4 bases. This CDR3 is CASSESLGNTIYF. In DNA, the CDR3 is TGCGCCAGCAGTGAGTCTTTGGGAAACACCATATATTTT.